A single sample is the source of the 2 T cell receptor beta chains below, sequenced in a study of CDR3 diversity in severe acne. In TCRdb, the PCR reads were re-called with MiXCR into one record per CDR3 protein. In the table there are some 85,000 distinct CDR3 sequences, approximately 49% of which are singletons. The sample comprised blood. The receptors were sampled from a male donor with severe acne vulgaris.

This clonotype was picked up a small number of times. Because it lacks the conserved phenylalanine or tryptophan at the end, this CDR3 is likely a read error. The V call is TRBV18, the J call TRBJ2-5, with D unclear. The CDR3 consists of 12 residues. The V gene lost 6 bases and the J gene lost 5 bases, with 10 bases spanning the gap. Germline CDR1 and CDR2: KGHSH and LQKENI. The CDR3 DNA follows: TGTGCCAGCTCGCCAAGGCTGGAGACCCAGTACCTC. Its protein product is CASSPRLETQYL.

This clonotype was found many times. The V and J genes are TRBV19 and TRBJ1-5; the match to TRBD1 covers 10 bases. The V segment lost 5 bases and the J segment 5 bases; nucleotides outside the gene matches: 6. This CDR3 has 15 residues. Germline CDR1 reads LNHDA; CDR2 reads SQIVND (reference sequence). The CDR3 DNA reads TGTGCCAGTAGTGCCCCCGGGACAGGGGATCAGCCCCAGCATTTT. It codes for CASSAPGTGDQPQHF.